What follows are 21 T cell receptor beta chains derived from one specimen sequenced in a study of blood T cell repertoires in COVID-19. Assay: immunoSEQ multiplex PCR; the TCRdb copy retains only in-frame clones and omits some. The data hold around 48,000 clones, with more than 75% observed a single time. Sample: peripheral blood. The receptors here all came from a man in his sixties with active or convalescent COVID-19.

The chain links TRBV4-1 to TRBJ1-4; 9 nucleotides match TRBD1. The CDR3 sequence is 13 residues long. Germline CDR1 is MGHRA and CDR2 is YSYEKL. After removal of 8 bases from V and 8 bases from J, the junction contained 6 bases not matched to a gene. The CDR3 DNA sequence: TGCGCCAGCCAGGACAGGGGAGGGGAAAAACTGTTTTTT. Its protein product is CASQDRGGEKLFF.

This chain uses TRBV4-2 with TRBJ1-4; 8 bases match TRBD1. The germline CDR1 and CDR2 sequences are LGHNA and YNFKEQ. The CDR3 extends over 16 amino acids. V shed 2 bases and J 0 bases; nucleotides not matched to a gene: 2. CDR3: CASSQQGAATNEKLFF. CDR3 nucleotide sequence: TGTGCCAGCAGCCAACAGGGGGCGGCAACTAATGAAAAACTGTTTTTT.

This rearrangement joins TRBV24-1 to TRBJ2-1, with D unresolved. The CDR3 spans 14 residues. The germline gives CDR1 KGHDR, CDR2 SFDVKD. V lost 3 bases and J 6 bases, leaving 11 bases between the germline ends. The CDR3 here is CATSDAGLTNEQFF. CDR3 DNA: TGTGCCACCAGTGATGCCGGGTTGACCAATGAGCAGTTCTTC.

This clone has a handful of counts. The V call is TRBV2, the J call TRBJ2-2, with 9 bases lining up with TRBD1. In germline, CDR1 is SNHLY, CDR2 FYNNEI. Germline trimming cut 4 bases from V and 6 bases from J; bases unmatched to any gene: 6. The CDR3 is 15 residues long. DNA for the CDR3: TGTGCCAGCAGTGTACAGGGGGCAGAGGCCGGGGAGCTGTTTTTT. This encodes CASSVQGAEAGELFF.

DNA for the CDR3: TGTGCCAGCTCGCCGGGACAGCTGAACACTGAAGCTTTCTTT. It translates to CASSPGQLNTEAFF. The rearrangement uses TRBV18 and TRBJ1-1, with TRBD1 matching over 7 bases. Germline CDR1 KGHSH, CDR2 LQKENI. This CDR3 region has 14 residues. J gave up 0 bases and V 6 bases, and 4 bases lay outside the gene matches.

The chain employs TRBV9 and TRBJ1-3; 9 positions agree with TRBD1. The CDR3 sequence is 16 residues long. J lost 5 bases, V lost 3 bases, and 9 bases had no gene match. CDR1 and CDR2 from the germline V gene are SGDLS and YYNGEE. The CDR3 nucleotides are TGTGCCAGCAGCGATAATACCGGGACAGGGCGAAACACCATATATTTT. Translation gives CASSDNTGTGRNTIYF.

The J gene is TRBJ2-7, the V gene TRBV27; D may be TRBD1 (6 bases). With 7 bases removed from V and 3 bases from J, the gap between germline ends came to 19 bases. The CDR3 loop spans 15 amino acids. Germline-derived CDR1 and CDR2 are MNHEY and SMNVEV (reference sequence). For the CDR3, the DNA is TGTGCCAGCATTCAACCTTACAGGGTAATCTACGAGCAGTACTTC. Its translation is CASIQPYRVIYEQYF.

This clone was detected only once. CDR3 coding DNA: TGTGCCAGCAGTAGTCTCAACTATGGCTACACCTTC. Translation gives CASSSLNYGYTF. The gene calls are TRBV5-6 and TRBJ1-2; no clear D gene. The CDR3 is made up of 12 amino acids. Trimming cost V 5 bases and J 2 bases, with 7 bases left between them. Germline CDR1 SGHDT, CDR2 YYEEEE.

This chain links TRBV19 with TRBJ2-1; 9 bases are a match to TRBD1. Germline V gives CDR1 LNHDA, CDR2 SQIVND (reference sequence). Trimming at V came to 2 bases and at J to 4 bases, leaving 6 bases not matched to a gene. This CDR3 has 16 amino acids. CDR3 sequence (DNA): TGTGCCAGTAGTATAATGTTTGGACAGGGGTACAATGAGCAGTTCTTC. Its translation is CASSIMFGQGYNEQFF.

The rearrangement uses TRBV19 and TRBJ1-4, with D maybe TRBD1 (6 bases). The V end lost 5 bases, the J end lost 6 bases, and 10 bases lay between the germline ends. Germline loops: CDR1 LNHDA, CDR2 SQIVND (reference sequence). The CDR3 runs 13 residues. The CDR3 is CASSPQGDEKLFF. CDR3 coding DNA: TGTGCCAGTAGTCCACAGGGAGATGAAAAACTGTTTTTT.

Points on this clone: The junction differs from germline at one of its ends, possibly a read error. This sequence joins TRBV30 and TRBJ1-2; 7 bases fit TRBD1. The CDR3 runs to 11 residues. Per germline, CDR1 GTSNPN and CDR2 SVGIG (reference sequence). The CDR3 region is CAWSVLETGNF. The CDR3 region has the DNA TGTGCCTGGAGTGTACTGGAGACAGGGAACTTC.

V and J are TRBV30 and TRBJ2-7; possible D gene TRBD2, 6 bases. Between the trimmed V and J ends, which lost 0 bases and 0 bases, there was a span of 12 bases. This CDR3 has 15 amino acids. From germline, CDR1 is GTSNPN and CDR2 SVGIG (reference sequence). In nucleotides, the CDR3 is TGTGCCTGGAGTGTTGAAGGGACTCTCTCCTACGAGCAGTACTTC. Translated, it gives CAWSVEGTLSYEQYF.

V gene TRBV7-8 combines with J gene TRBJ1-6, with D uncertain. The CDR3 covers 14 residues. The germline V gene has CDR1 SGHVS and CDR2 FQNEAQ. Trimming removed 3 bases from V and 10 bases from J, with 13 bases in between. CDR3 residues: CASSFRDIESPLHF. In nucleotides, the CDR3 is TGTGCCAGCAGCTTTCGGGATATAGAGTCACCCCTCCACTTT. Supplemented by reference TRBV7-8 and TRBJ1-6, the full variable domain reads GAGVSQSPRYKVAKRGQDVALRCDPISGHVSLFWYQQALGQGPEFLTYFQNEAQLDKSGLPSDRFFAERPEGSVSTLKIQRTQQEDSAVYLCASSFRDIESPLHFGNGTRLTVT.

This clone was found once. V and J are TRBV3-1 (or the pseudogene TRBV3-2) and TRBJ1-6; 11 bases agree with TRBD1. This CDR3 spans 16 amino acids. CDR1 is LGHDT, CDR2 YNNKEL, per germline (reference sequence). Unmatched junction bases numbered 6, after V lost 2 bases and J lost 9 bases. The CDR3, as DNA: TGTGCCAGCAGCCAATACGGACAGGGGGCAGGTTCACCCCTCCACTTT. It specifies CASSQYGQGAGSPLHF.

The chain joins TRBV5-1 to TRBJ2-5; D uncertain. This CDR3 has 13 amino acids. V was cut by 5 bases and J by 5 bases, with 13 bases left in between. Germline loops: CDR1 SGHRS, CDR2 YFSETQ. The DNA of the CDR3 is TGCGCCAGCAGTCGTTCGCCGGGTGAGACCCAGTACTTC. Translating gives CASSRSPGETQYF.

This chain uses TRBV5-1 with TRBJ2-5, with unresolved D. The CDR3 runs to 12 residues. Germline CDR1 and CDR2: SGHRS and YFSETQ. Trimming pared 2 bases from V and 1 base from J, leaving 3 bases between. The CDR3 nucleotides read TGCGCCAGCAGCTTCAGCCAAGAGACCCAGTACTTC. It yields the protein CASSFSQETQYF.

The genes are TRBV18 and TRBJ2-1; D is ambiguous. The CDR3 sequence is 14 residues long. Germline CDR1 KGHSH, CDR2 LQKENI. The V and J ends lost 2 bases and 4 bases respectively, with 9 bases between them. CDR3 in amino acids: CASSPKSSYNEQFF. The CDR3, as DNA: TGTGCCAGCTCACCAAAGAGTTCGTACAATGAGCAGTTCTTC.

The rearrangement links TRBV18 to TRBJ1-3, with D unclear. Germline CDR1 and CDR2: KGHSH and LQKENI. V lost 5 bases to trimming and J lost 4 bases, with 9 bases between them. The CDR3 has 13 residues. The CDR3 here is CASSADGGNTIYF. In nucleotides, the CDR3 is TGTGCCAGCTCAGCCGACGGGGGAAACACCATATATTTT.

The chain joins TRBV2 to TRBJ1-4, with D hard to call. Germline-derived CDR1 and CDR2 are SNHLY and FYNNEI. V was clipped by 8 bases and J by 3 bases, with 16 bases between them. This CDR3 is built from 15 residues. In DNA form, the CDR3 reads TGTGCCAGCGCCTGGGCGAGGGCGGCTAATGAAAAACTGTTTTTT. Translation gives CASAWARAANEKLFF.

The chain joins TRBV7-9 to TRBJ1-3; possible D gene TRBD1, 5 bases. The V end was cut by 2 bases, the J end by 4 bases, with 12 bases between. Germline V gene lookup returns CDR1 SEHNR and CDR2 FQNEAQ (reference sequence). CDR3 length: 15 residues. Here the CDR3 DNA reads TGTGCCAGCAGCTTACTCACAGGCGGCGGAAACACCATATATTTT. It translates to CASSLLTGGGNTIYF.

The V gene is TRBV6-5, the J gene TRBJ1-5, with D unresolved. The CDR3 runs to 13 residues. Germline-derived CDR1 and CDR2 are MNHEY and SVGAGI. The V end was cut by 4 bases, the J end by 3 bases, with 7 bases between. The CDR3 DNA follows: TGTGCCAGCAGTTTGGAGCACAATCAGCCCCAGCATTTT. The encoded protein is CASSLEHNQPQHF.